This T cell receptor beta chain was recovered during a study of blood T cells in healthy people across ages. Per the germline V gene, CDR1 is MNHEY and CDR2 is SMNVEV (reference sequence). The CDR3 extends over 14 amino acids. V was cut by 6 bases and J by 8 bases, with 17 bases left in between. With a J-beta primer mix and a sample-barcoded 5' primer, a second PCR ran 7 to 11 cycles. TCRdb re-called the 5' RACE reads through MiXCR, storing one row per CDR3 protein. The sample consists of about 1,000,000 distinct CDR3 sequences, 45% of them appearing once. This sequence was found in a woman in her fifties or sixties in good health. The chain joins TRBV27 to TRBJ2-1, with a tentative D call TRBD1 (7 bases). Sequencing used blood. Here the CDR3 DNA reads TGTGCCAGCAGGGCGGGACAGCCGGACTATGAGCAGTTCTTC. Its protein product is CASRAGQPDYEQFF.